This is a list of T cell receptor beta chains from one sample in a study of OX40 agonist ivuxolimab in advanced cancers. Using immunoSEQ multiplex PCR, the repertoire was profiled, and TCRdb retains in-frame clones only, with some absent. The repertoire holds tens of thousands of clones, with about 90% as singletons. The material sequenced was CD4+ or CD8+ T cells sorted from blood, taken in a trial of the OX40 agonist ivuxolimab. Source of these receptors: an adult with an advanced solid tumor such as melanoma, head and neck, liver or kidney cancer. Each CDR3 is given with its conserved first and last residue. A D gene is named only where the DNA matches it firmly. Expanded clones are given a class, and other clones once, few, many or no size at all.

.,TRBJ1-1,.,TRBV15,CATSGRPLTEAFF,TGTGCCACCAGCGGCCGCCCGTTAACTGAAGCTTTCTTT
.,TRBJ2-2,TRBD1,TRBV5-5,CASSRWDRSTGELFF,TGTGCCAGCAGCAGATGGGACAGGTCCACCGGGGAGCTGTTTTTT
.,TRBJ2-7,TRBD1,TRBV25-1,CASRDRTGGASEQYF,TGTGCCAGCAGAGACCGGACAGGGGGGGCCTCCGAGCAGTACTTC
.,TRBJ2-7,TRBD2,TRBV7-9,CASSPGTSGIYEQYF,TGTGCCAGCAGCCCTGGGACTAGCGGGATCTACGAGCAGTACTTC
.,TRBJ1-2,TRBD1,TRBV18,CASSYTGEGYTF,TGTGCCAGCTCCTATACAGGGGAAGGCTACACCTTC
.,TRBJ2-7,.,TRBV18,CASSTGFPTGLYEQYF,TGTGCCAGCTCAACGGGATTTCCAACGGGGCTCTACGAGCAGTACTTC
.,TRBJ1-4,TRBD1,TRBV7-9,CASSFSGTVSWDEKLFF,TGTGCCAGCAGCTTCTCCGGGACAGTCTCATGGGATGAAAAACTGTTTTTT
.,TRBJ2-2,.,TRBV27,CASSLWQNTGELFF,TGTGCCAGCAGTTTATGGCAGAACACCGGGGAGCTGTTTTTT
.,TRBJ2-7,.,TRBV4-3,CASSQDRLGGNEQYF,TGCGCCAGCAGCCAAGACAGGTTGGGGGGTAACGAGCAGTACTTC
.,TRBJ2-1,TRBD2,TRBV5-4,CASSFPGLAGGTYNEQFF,TGTGCCAGCAGCTTTCCGGGACTAGCGGGAGGGACCTACAATGAGCAGTTCTTC
.,TRBJ2-7,TRBD2,TRBV4-2,CASSQTMGGAYEQYF,TGTGCCAGCAGCCAAACCATGGGGGGGGCCTACGAGCAGTACTTC
few,TRBJ1-5,.,TRBV6-1,CASSGRNNQPQHF,TGTGCCAGCAGTGGGAGAAACAATCAGCCCCAGCATTTT
.,TRBJ1-2,.,TRBV28,CASSLYLRSEYGYTF,TGTGCCAGCAGTTTATATCTGAGGTCGGAGTATGGCTACACCTTC
.,TRBJ2-7,TRBD2,TRBV11-2,CASSLVGGRYDEQYF,TGTGCCAGCAGCTTAGTTGGCGGGAGGTACGACGAGCAGTACTTC
.,TRBJ2-2,.,TRBV6-5,CASRETRTNTGELFF,TGTGCCAGCAGAGAGACTAGGACGAACACCGGGGAGCTGTTTTTT
.,TRBJ1-4,.,TRBV7-9,CASSLSEKLFF,TGTGCCAGCAGCTTGTCAGAAAAACTGTTTTTT
.,TRBJ1-5,TRBD1,TRBV11-2,CASSVPGAGGSYSNQPQHF,TGTGCCAGCAGCGTGCCCGGGGCAGGGGGATCTTATAGCAATCAGCCCCAGCATTTT
.,TRBJ2-2,TRBD2,TRBV27,CASSPRSSGSIGTGELFF,TGTGCCAGCAGTCCCCGGAGTAGCGGGAGTATCGGCACCGGGGAGCTGTTTTTT
.,TRBJ1-2,.,TRBV6-1,CASSEESGAGNGYTF,TGTGCCAGCAGTGAAGAATCAGGGGCGGGGAATGGCTACACCTTC
few,TRBJ2-4,.,TRBV4-3,CASSQDRVGKNIQYF,TGCGCCAGCAGCCAAGACAGGGTTGGCAAAAACATTCAGTACTTC
.,TRBJ2-7,.,TRBV28,CASSFGLRVIPEQYF,TGTGCCAGCAGTTTCGGGTTGCGAGTCATCCCCGAGCAGTACTTC
.,TRBJ2-7,.,TRBV6-5,CASRGTASFNEQYF,TGTGCCAGCAGAGGGACCGCGTCTTTCAACGAGCAGTACTTC
.,TRBJ2-3,.,TRBV28,CASRGRAFTYSTDTQYF,TGTGCCAGCAGGGGTAGGGCATTCACATATAGCACAGATACGCAGTATTTT
.,TRBJ2-5,.,TRBV15,CATSLTPASRETQYF,TGTGCCACCAGCCTTACCCCAGCGTCGCGGGAGACCCAGTACTTC
once,TRBJ1-6,.,TRBV27,CASGTFNSPLHF,TGTGCCAGCGGGACTTTCAATTCACCCCTCCACTTT
.,TRBJ2-3,.,TRBV6-5,CASSGTKSDTQYF,TGTGCCAGCAGCGGGACAAAGTCAGATACGCAGTATTTT
.,TRBJ2-7,.,TRBV25-1,CASSEYIRQVGEQYF,TGTGCCAGCAGTGAATATATTCGACAGGTTGGCGAGCAGTACTTC
.,TRBJ1-4,.,TRBV27,CASSLSWTLPEKLFF,TGTGCCAGCAGTTTATCGTGGACGTTGCCTGAAAAACTGTTTTTT
.,TRBJ1-2,.,TRBV7-8,CASSLGGEYGYTF,TGTGCCAGCAGCTTAGGGGGGGAATATGGCTACACCTTC
.,TRBJ2-5,TRBD1,TRBV9,CASSITGGETQYF,TGTGCCAGCAGCATCACAGGGGGAGAGACCCAGTACTTC
.,TRBJ2-1,TRBD2,TRBV18,CASSPPSSGSNEQFF,TGTGCCAGCTCACCGCCCTCTAGCGGGAGCAATGAGCAGTTCTTC
.,TRBJ2-1,.,TRBV4-1,CASSQDPLLEQFF,TGCGCCAGCAGCCAAGACCCCCTACTAGAGCAGTTCTTC
.,TRBJ2-1,TRBD2,TRBV7-8,CASSLHTSGEHPYNEQFF,TGTGCCAGCAGCTTACACACTAGCGGGGAGCACCCCTACAATGAGCAGTTCTTC
.,TRBJ2-1,TRBD1,TRBV15,CATSSTRTGLKLNEQFF,TGTGCCACCAGCAGTACTCGGACAGGCTTAAAACTTAATGAGCAGTTCTTC
.,TRBJ2-1,.,TRBV20-1,CSAHYNEQFF,TGCAGTGCGCACTACAATGAGCAGTTCTTC
once,TRBJ1-1,TRBD1,TRBV15,CATSTIGQGLLDAEAFF,TGTGCCACCAGCACTATCGGACAGGGTTTATTGGACGCTGAAGCTTTCTTT
.,TRBJ2-1,TRBD2,TRBV5-6,CASSSGLAGPTGNEQFF,TGTGCCAGCAGCTCCGGACTAGCGGGACCGACTGGGAATGAGCAGTTCTTC
.,TRBJ2-7,.,TRBV7-8,CASSPTPEGIYEQYF,TGTGCCAGCAGCCCTACTCCGGAGGGGATCTACGAGCAGTACTTC
.,TRBJ1-5,.,TRBV12-5,CASGLGGLSGNQPQHF,TGTGCTAGTGGTTTGGGTGGTCTTAGTGGGAATCAGCCCCAGCATTTT
.,TRBJ2-1,.,TRBV28,CASSPPGGEQFF,TGTGCCAGCAGCCCCCCGGGGGGCGAGCAGTTCTTC
.,TRBJ2-3,.,TRBV28,CASSFGPDTQYF,TGTGCCAGCAGTTTTGGCCCAGATACGCAGTATTTT
.,TRBJ2-3,TRBD2,TRBV28,CASSPLAGGTDTQYF,TGTGCCAGCAGTCCACTAGCGGGAGGAACAGATACGCAGTATTTT
.,TRBJ2-3,TRBD2,TRBV7-9,CATGVVAGATDTQYF,TGTGCCACAGGCGTTGTTGCGGGAGCCACAGATACGCAGTATTTT
.,TRBJ2-1,.,TRBV30,CAWSPRGGYNEQFF,TGTGCCTGGAGTCCTAGAGGGGGGTACAATGAGCAGTTCTTC
many,TRBJ1-1,.,TRBV19,CASSSTLGSTEAFF,TGTGCCAGTAGCTCGACCCTTGGGAGCACTGAAGCTTTCTTT
.,TRBJ2-7,TRBD1,TRBV2,CASSEARDRAYEQYF,TGTGCCAGCAGTGAAGCGAGGGACAGGGCATACGAGCAGTACTTC
.,TRBJ1-1,.,TRBV5-1,CASSSNTEAFF,TGCGCCAGCAGCTCGAACACTGAAGCTTTCTTT
.,TRBJ2-7,.,TRBV5-6,CASSPGTRRYEQYF,TGTGCCAGCAGCCCTGGGACACGGAGATACGAGCAGTACTTC
.,TRBJ2-7,.,TRBV6-1,CASSGLGTYEQYF,TGTGCCAGCAGTGGGTTAGGGACCTACGAGCAGTACTTC
.,TRBJ2-3,.,TRBV4-1,CASSQVRLMDTQYF,TGCGCCAGCAGCCAAGTGCGTCTCATGGATACGCAGTATTTT
.,TRBJ2-7,.,TRBV7-8,CASSFLTGPNEQYF,TGTGCCAGCAGCTTTCTGACGGGCCCCAACGAGCAGTACTTC
once,TRBJ2-3,.,TRBV7-8,CASSPSPNTDTQYF,TGTGCCAGCAGCCCAAGTCCTAACACAGATACGCAGTATTTT
.,TRBJ2-7,.,TRBV5-5,CASSPLAESYEQYF,TGTGCCAGCAGCCCACTGGCGGAATCCTACGAGCAGTACTTC
.,TRBJ2-1,TRBD2,TRBV4-3,CASSQPGLAGVNEQFF,TGCGCCAGCAGCCAACCGGGACTAGCGGGAGTTAATGAGCAGTTCTTC
.,TRBJ1-6,TRBD1,TRBV15,CATSRDRASPLHF,TGTGCCACCAGCAGGGACAGGGCTTCACCCCTCCACTTT
once,TRBJ2-3,.,TRBV19,CASSVGGYTDTQYF,TGTGCCAGTAGTGTAGGGGGATACACAGATACGCAGTATTTT
.,TRBJ2-7,TRBD2,TRBV7-9,CASSTRRGGTTYEQYF,TGTGCCAGCAGCACTAGGCGGGGGGGGACTACCTACGAGCAGTACTTC
.,TRBJ1-1,.,TRBV13,CASSLVYGTNTEAFF,TGTGCCAGCAGCTTAGTATACGGGACGAACACTGAAGCTTTCTTT
.,TRBJ2-5,TRBD1,TRBV7-9,CASSLPTGGTETQYF,TGTGCCAGCAGCTTACCAACAGGGGGGACAGAGACCCAGTACTTC